Detailed here is one T cell receptor beta chain. In this sample, this clonotype turned up once. The antigen this receptor binds is unknown. No base qualities exist here, and no much larger clone lies one base off it. The method was PCR. This sample was sequenced with an Illumina HiSeq 2500. To reduce PCR and sequencing biases, unique molecular identifiers were built into the TCR beta cDNA libraries. About 500,000 cDNA molecules were obtained for every 1 to 10 million input T cells, so each molecule roughly corresponded to one T cell. The patient libraries were prepared and sequenced using the same protocol as the earlier healthy control dataset. Within a given batch, samples were prepared together, multiplexed and sequenced on the same HiSeq lane. Processing in the source paper ran as follows. Raw barcoded reads were processed with MIGEC, and single-read molecular identifier groups were discarded before consensus assembly and CDR3 extraction. Clonotype tables were post-analysed with VDJtools, normalizing diversity by down-sampling all datasets to the smallest sample size. Repertoire overlap clustering matched CDR3 amino acid but not nucleotide sequences to correct batch-related cross-sample contamination. TCRdb took the public reads, trimmed them with fastp at Q25, ran MiXCR for clone calling and kept in-frame beta chains. Every distinct CDR3 protein forms one entry, paired with its most common genes and DNA. None of the V and J calls come from the authors' own analysis; TCRdb made them. Counted in this sample were about 800,000 distinct CDR3 sequences; about 27% of them appeared once. Together, the top ten hold about 0.5% of the sample.

The germline V gene (reference sequence) gives CDR1 as LGHDT and CDR2 as YNNKEL. Counted from cysteine to phenylalanine, this CDR3 has 14 amino acids. This entry keeps only the CDR3 DNA: 42 bases, framed from base 1. V and J lose 7 bases and 4 bases, and a span of 13 bases separates them. The source of the sample is a study of post-analysis software for immune sequencing data (dated by TCRdb to between 2015 and 2016). About the full investigation: Disease courses on record covered relapsing-remitting, secondary progressive and progressive-relapsing multiple sclerosis, though some patients had no subtype annotation. Patient repertoires were compared against roughly 12 previously published healthy control repertoires from donors aged roughly 6 to 26 years. A subset of samples was prepared in parallel using single-end sample barcoding, then pooled and co-amplified after Illumina adapter ligation.

General conclusions and limits of the study: Direct clustering with F measure revealed strong co-clustering of samples prepared in the same batch, which led to a batch-effect correction. Several TRBV segments, including TRBV5-6, TRBV5-1 and TRBV20-1, were significantly more frequent in patients than controls. Normalized Chao1 diversity was significantly lower in multiple sclerosis patients than controls, suggesting substantial peripheral T-cell clonal expansion. The control group was slightly older than the multiple sclerosis patient group.

To demonstrate the VDJtools post-analysis software, TCR beta repertoires were profiled from the peripheral blood of about 13 young patients with multiple sclerosis. The multiple sclerosis patients were children and adolescents between roughly 6 and 16 years of age. The chain uses TRBV3-1 and TRBJ1-4, with no confident D gene call. The sequence was obtained from a girl aged 10-17 years with multiple sclerosis. Sequenced input: blood. The CDR3 corresponds to CASNRYRLNEKLFF. The DNA reads as follows: TGTGCCAGCAACCGTTACCGTCTTAATGAAAAACTGTTTTTT.